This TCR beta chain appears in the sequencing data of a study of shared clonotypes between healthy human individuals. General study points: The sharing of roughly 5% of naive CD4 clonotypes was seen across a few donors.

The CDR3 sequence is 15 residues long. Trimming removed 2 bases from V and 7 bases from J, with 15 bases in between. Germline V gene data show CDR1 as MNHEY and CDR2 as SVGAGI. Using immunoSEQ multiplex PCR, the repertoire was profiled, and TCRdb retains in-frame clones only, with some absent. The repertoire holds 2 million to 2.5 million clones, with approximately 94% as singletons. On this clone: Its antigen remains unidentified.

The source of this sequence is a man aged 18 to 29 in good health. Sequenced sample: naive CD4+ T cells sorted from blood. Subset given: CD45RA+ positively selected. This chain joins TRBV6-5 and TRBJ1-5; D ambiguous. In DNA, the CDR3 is TGTGCCAGCAGTTACGGCGAGCTCGGGAACCAGCCCCAGCATTTT. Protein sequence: CASSYGELGNQPQHF.